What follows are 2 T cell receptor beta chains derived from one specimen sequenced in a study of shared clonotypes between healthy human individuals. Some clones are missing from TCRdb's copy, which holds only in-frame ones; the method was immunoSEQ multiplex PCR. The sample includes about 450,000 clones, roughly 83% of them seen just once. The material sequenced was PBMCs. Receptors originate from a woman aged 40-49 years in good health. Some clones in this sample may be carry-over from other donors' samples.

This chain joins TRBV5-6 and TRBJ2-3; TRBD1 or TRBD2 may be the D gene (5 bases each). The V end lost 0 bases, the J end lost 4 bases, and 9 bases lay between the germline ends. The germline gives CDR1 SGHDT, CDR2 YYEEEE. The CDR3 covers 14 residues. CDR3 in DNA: TGTGCCAGCAGCTTGGTAGGGACCTCAGATACGCAGTATTTT. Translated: CASSLVGTSDTQYF.

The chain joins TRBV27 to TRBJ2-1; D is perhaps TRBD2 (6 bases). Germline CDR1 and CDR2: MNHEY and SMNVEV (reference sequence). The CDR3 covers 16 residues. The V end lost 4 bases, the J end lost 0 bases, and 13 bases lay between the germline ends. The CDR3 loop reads CASSSQRRGSYNEQFF. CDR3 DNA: TGTGCCAGCAGTTCTCAGCGGAGGGGCTCCTACAATGAGCAGTTCTTC.